This is a list of T cell receptor beta chains from one sample in a study of blood T cell repertoires in COVID-19. TCRdb's copy holds only in-frame clones and misses some; the assay was immunoSEQ multiplex PCR. Of 120,000 or so clones listed, more than 70% were seen once; the top ten hold more than 1.5%. Sequences were obtained from peripheral blood. These receptor sequences come from a man between 65 and 85 years old with acute or convalescent COVID-19. Both conserved end residues are part of each CDR3. D genes are given only for firm matches. Part of the rows lack a size; the others show once, few, many or a class for expanded clones.

TRBD2,TRBJ2-5,once,TRBV5-1,CASSLAGGQETQYF,TGCGCCAGCAGCTTGGCGGGGGGCCAAGAGACCCAGTACTTC
.,TRBJ1-2,.,TRBV19,CASSMRRNYGYTF,TGTGCCAGTAGTATGCGCCGGAACTATGGCTACACCTTC
TRBD1,TRBJ1-4,.,TRBV19,CASTRTGEPTNEKLFF,TGTGCCAGTACCCGGACAGGGGAACCAACTAATGAAAAACTGTTTTTT
TRBD1,TRBJ2-5,.,TRBV7-2,CASSLQGDLQETQYF,TGTGCCAGCAGCCTCCAGGGGGATCTACAAGAGACCCAGTACTTC
.,TRBJ1-1,.,TRBV10-1,CASSPNKGRNTEAFF,TGCGCCAGCAGCCCTAATAAGGGGCGGAACACTGAAGCTTTCTTT
TRBD1,TRBJ1-6,.,TRBV7-6,CASSPGQAGYNSPLHF,TGTGCCAGCAGCCCGGGACAGGCGGGCTATAATTCACCCCTCCACTTT
TRBD1,TRBJ2-3,.,TRBV11-2,CASSLHRGRTDTQYF,TGTGCCAGCAGCTTACACAGGGGCCGCACAGATACGCAGTATTTT
.,TRBJ2-3,.,TRBV9,CASSVARTDTQYF,TGTGCCAGCAGCGTAGCTCGGACAGATACGCAGTATTTT
TRBD2,TRBJ2-1,few,TRBV6-2/TRBV6-3,CASSYWSPLAGVLSEQFF,TGTGCCAGCAGTTACTGGTCCCCTCTAGCGGGGGTTTTGAGTGAGCAGTTCTTC
TRBD1,TRBJ1-1,.,TRBV28,CASSFSGTGSNEAFF,TGTGCCAGCAGTTTCTCCGGGACAGGGAGTAATGAAGCTTTCTTT
.,TRBJ2-1,few,TRBV3-1/TRBV3-2,CASSEQGRVFF,TGTGCCAGCAGCGAACAGGGCCGGGTGTTCTTC
.,TRBJ1-2,few,TRBV5-1,CASSLRPGEIYGYTF,TGCGCCAGCAGCTTGAGGCCAGGGGAGATCTATGGCTACACCTTC
.,TRBJ2-5,.,TRBV24-1,CATGSAGHGLTQYF,TGTGCCACCGGGTCCGCGGGGCACGGGTTGACCCAGTACTTC
.,TRBJ1-5,few,TRBV20-1,CSASGGLGHSNQPQHF,TGCAGTGCTAGTGGGGGATTGGGACATAGCAATCAGCCCCAGCATTTT
TRBD1,TRBJ2-5,.,TRBV20-1,CSASRQGGSGETQYF,TGCAGTGCTAGTAGACAGGGTGGGTCCGGGGAGACCCAGTACTTC
.,TRBJ1-5,.,TRBV27,CASSLHQPQHF,TGTGCCAGCAGTCTCCATCAGCCCCAGCATTTT
.,TRBJ1-5,few,TRBV29-1,CSVGEGVGPQHF,TGCAGCGTTGGGGAGGGGGTAGGGCCCCAGCATTTT
.,TRBJ1-2,.,TRBV7-2,CASSSQAGGAFYGYTF,TGTGCCAGCAGCTCCCAAGCGGGGGGCGCTTTCTATGGCTACACCTTC
TRBD1,TRBJ2-1,once,TRBV4-2,CASSPPREQGVFNEQFF,TGTGCCAGCAGCCCACCTAGAGAACAGGGGGTGTTCAATGAGCAGTTCTTC
.,TRBJ2-6,.,TRBV15,CATSIRNSGANVLTF,TGTGCCACCAGCATCAGGAACTCTGGGGCCAACGTCCTGACTTTC
TRBD2,TRBJ2-7,few,TRBV6-1,CASSGLRAGDSYEQYF,TGTGCCAGCAGTGGACTACGAGCGGGGGACTCCTACGAGCAGTACTTC
TRBD2,TRBJ2-7,.,TRBV27,CASSSGLANYEQYF,TGTGCCAGCAGTTCGGGACTAGCGAACTACGAGCAGTACTTC
.,TRBJ2-3,.,TRBV30,CAWRQDFSTDTQYF,TGTGCCTGGAGGCAGGACTTTAGCACAGATACGCAGTATTTT
.,TRBJ2-7,.,TRBV7-8,CASRPGLGGEQYF,TGTGCCAGCAGGCCGGGCCTAGGAGGCGAGCAGTACTTC
.,TRBJ2-6,.,TRBV18,CASSPMSGSRGVLTF,TGTGCCAGCTCTCCTATGAGTGGGTCCCGGGGGGTCCTGACTTTC
.,TRBJ1-5,few,TRBV2,CASIAGDNNQPQHF,TGTGCCAGCATCGCAGGGGACAACAATCAGCCCCAGCATTTT
TRBD1,TRBJ1-2,few,TRBV18,CASSLRDSNYGYTF,TGTGCCAGCTCGCTCCGGGACAGCAACTATGGCTACACCTTC
.,TRBJ2-5,few,TRBV7-3,CASSLTGGRETQYF,TGTGCCAGCAGCTTAACGGGGGGGCGAGAGACCCAGTACTTC
.,TRBJ1-2,.,TRBV5-1,CASSLGFQGLGGYTF,TGCGCCAGCAGCTTGGGATTTCAGGGGTTAGGCGGCTACACCTTC
.,TRBJ1-2,.,TRBV29-1,CSVEGRGAGGYTF,TGCAGCGTTGAAGGACGGGGGGCGGGTGGCTACACCTTC